The rows below give T cell receptor beta chains drawn from one sample of a study of Ad26.COV2.S vaccination and SARS-CoV-2 variants. Libraries were prepared by immunoSEQ multiplex PCR; TCRdb keeps only in-frame clonotypes and omits some of them. The sample shows about half a million clones, about 88% of them seen only once. The sample consisted of peripheral blood, taken in a trial of Ad26.COV2.S vaccine versus placebo. These receptors came from a person between 18 and 60 years old who received the Ad26.COV2.S COVID-19 vaccine or a placebo. Each CDR3 is given with its conserved first and last residue. The D gene is left open where the match is weak.

D gene	V gene	J gene	CDR3 protein
.	TRBV24-1	TRBJ1-5	CATSELGGGPQHF
.	TRBV14	TRBJ1-1	CASSPRRGLRDTEAFF
.	TRBV6-6	TRBJ2-1	CASSTTSYEQFF
TRBD1	TRBV27	TRBJ1-5	CASSLLRDRANLSNQPQHF
.	TRBV4-3	TRBJ1-1	CASSQGVGGTEAFF
TRBD1	TRBV5-1	TRBJ1-2	CASSLGGTGGSYGYTF
.	TRBV2	TRBJ1-5	CASSANNQPQHF
.	TRBV30	TRBJ2-2	CAWSVDFSPENTGELFF
.	TRBV7-9	TRBJ1-1	CASSLAAGKNTEAFF
TRBD2	TRBV7-3	TRBJ2-1	CASSVGTSGSYEQFF
.	TRBV11-2	TRBJ1-1	CASSLVRSEAFF
TRBD2	TRBV19	TRBJ2-1	CASSIVAGNNEQFF
TRBD1	TRBV6-2/TRBV6-3	TRBJ2-7	CASSTRRDRGFHEQYF
.	TRBV28	TRBJ2-2	CATYPVISYINTGELFF
TRBD1	TRBV3-1/TRBV3-2	TRBJ1-5	CASSQSGQGRSNQPQHF
.	TRBV11-3	TRBJ2-4	CASSLEGRGLEIAKNIQYF
.	TRBV5-1	TRBJ2-3	CASSFGTSGGLDTQYF
.	TRBV29-1	TRBJ1-3	CSVGAGANTIYF
TRBD1	TRBV2	TRBJ1-1	CASSVQGMNTEAFF
.	TRBV28	TRBJ1-1	CASSSPWIASRAFF
.	TRBV7-9	TRBJ2-2	CASSRDTGELFF
.	TRBV5-5	TRBJ2-3	CASSLEFTDTQYF
.	TRBV5-1	TRBJ1-6	CASSLGPRGASYNSPLHF
TRBD1	TRBV29-1	TRBJ1-3	CSVEPGGTGNTIYF
TRBD2	TRBV29-1	TRBJ2-3	CSALLAGFDTQYF
TRBD1	TRBV6-8	TRBJ1-1	CASSYLFGQGKIKCGTEAFF
.	TRBV6-5	TRBJ2-6	CASSSIHSGANVLTF
.	TRBV4-1	TRBJ2-7	CASSGHLTYEQYF
.	TRBV7-9	TRBJ1-5	CASSLTTGGQPQHF
.	TRBV30	TRBJ2-7	CAWRIGAQYEQYF
.	TRBV7-9	TRBJ1-6	CASSLLVGTDNSPLHF
TRBD1	TRBV14	TRBJ2-7	CASSKTGGISWEQYF
TRBD1	TRBV6-5	TRBJ1-3	CASRTGAGNTIYF
TRBD1	TRBV12-3/TRBV12-4	TRBJ1-2	CASSPGQGYGYTF
TRBD1	TRBV6-5	TRBJ1-1	CASSSLPGQGAFF
.	TRBV11-1	TRBJ2-1	CASNEWHTYNEQFF
TRBD1	TRBV27	TRBJ1-6	CASSGDRGPPSPLHF
.	TRBV5-1	TRBJ1-1	CASSTEGGVRRTEAFF
.	TRBV3-1/TRBV3-2	TRBJ2-1	CASSQGPHEQFF
TRBD2	TRBV5-1	TRBJ2-3	CASSSSGTSKSTDTQYF
.	TRBV5-1	TRBJ2-3	CASSLEQTTDTQYF
.	TRBV11-2	TRBJ2-6	CASSPLASGANVLTF
.	TRBV30	TRBJ1-6	CAWSLTDSPLHF
.	TRBV13	TRBJ2-1	CASSANGGQGNEQFF
TRBD1	TRBV10-1	TRBJ2-4	CASGDREAKNIQYF
.	TRBV4-1	TRBJ2-3	CASSQDDGDTQYF
.	TRBV6-1	TRBJ1-5	CASSEGRSNFF
.	TRBV18	TRBJ1-1	CASSVMDTEAFF
.	TRBV7-9	TRBJ2-1	CASSLRGRYNEQFF
TRBD2	TRBV10-3	TRBJ2-7	CAISEGGSGGSYEQYF
TRBD1	TRBV7-8	TRBJ1-5	CASRDRDSNQPQHF
TRBD1	TRBV6-5	TRBJ1-2	CASRKATGENYGYTF
.	TRBV28	TRBJ1-6	CASSLIQDNSPLHF